Listed here are 28 T cell receptor beta chains from one sample, sequenced in a study of CD4+ T cells in melanoma. Here immunoSEQ multiplex PCR was the method, and the copy in TCRdb shows in-frame clones only, minus some. Here the sample spans more than 150 clones, 69% being singletons. The receptors here all came from a human donor with melanoma.

This rearrangement joins TRBV6-5 to TRBJ2-5; D uncertain. V was trimmed by 4 bases and J by 4 bases, leaving 10 bases between them. Germline CDR1 reads MNHEY; CDR2 reads SVGAGI. The CDR3 is 13 residues long. The CDR3: CASSSPAVETQYF. Written as DNA, the CDR3 is TGTGCCAGCAGTTCCCCGGCGGTAGAGACCCAGTACTTC.

This sequence joins TRBV6-6 and TRBJ2-7; D perhaps matches TRBD2 (5 bases). Trimming shortened V by 6 bases and J by 4 bases, and 16 bases separated the two germline ends. The CDR3 length is 14 residues. The germline CDR1 and CDR2 sequences are MNHNY and SVGAGI (reference sequence). The CDR3 spells CASRRNQAAYEQYF. In DNA, the CDR3 is TGTGCCAGCAGGCGGAATCAAGCGGCGTACGAGCAGTACTTC.

This clone is labeled as large. This CDR3 is CASSQEFRAADTQYF. The CDR3 DNA reads TGTGCCAGCAGCCAAGAATTCCGGGCCGCAGATACGCAGTATTTT. The J gene is TRBJ2-3, the V gene TRBV4-2; D gene unclear. The CDR3 contains 15 residues. Germline V gives CDR1 LGHNA, CDR2 YNFKEQ. Trimming stripped 0 bases from V and 4 bases from J, with 11 bases between.

This rearrangement joins TRBV19 to TRBJ2-3; TRBD2 agrees at 9 bases. The CDR3 is made up of 13 amino acids. Trimming cost V 7 bases and J 4 bases; bases outside gene matches: 3. Germline V gene sequence: CDR1 LNHDA, CDR2 SQIVND (reference sequence). CDR3 amino acids: CASTKREADTQYF. CDR3 coding DNA: TGTGCCAGTACAAAGCGGGAGGCAGATACGCAGTATTTT.

In its sample, this clone ranks as hyperexpanded. The chain employs TRBV9 and TRBJ1-6; the D gene is possibly TRBD1 (5 bases). Trimming removed 0 bases from V and 5 bases from J, with 12 bases in between. The CDR3 extends over 16 amino acids. Per the germline V gene, CDR1 is SGDLS and CDR2 is YYNGEE. The CDR3 DNA reads TGTGCCAGCAGCGTAGATTCGACAGCAAATAATTCACCCCTCCACTTT. It encodes CASSVDSTANNSPLHF. The entire variable domain, with the rest obtained from reference TRBV9 and TRBJ1-6, is as follows: DSGVTQTPKHLITATGQRVTLRCSPRSGDLSVYWYQQSLDQGLQFLIQYYNGEERAKGNILERFSAQQFPDLHSELNLSSLELGDSALYFCASSVDSTANNSPLHFGNGTRLTVT.

The chain recombines TRBV7-3 with TRBJ2-6, with 7 positions matching TRBD1. The V segment lost 8 bases and the J segment 2 bases; nucleotides outside the gene matches: 3. CDR1 and CDR2 from the germline V gene are SGHTA and FQGTGA. The CDR3 is made up of 14 amino acids. CDR3 sequence reads: CASGTGAGANVLTF. CDR3 DNA: TGTGCCAGCGGCACAGGGGCTGGGGCCAACGTCCTGACTTTC.

CDR3 sequence reads: CASSPRLAGNNEQFF. DNA of the CDR3: TGTGCCAGCAGCCCCAGGCTAGCGGGGAACAATGAGCAGTTCTTC. The chain employs TRBV11-3 and TRBJ2-1; 9 positions match TRBD2. CDR1 is SGHNT and CDR2 is YENEEA in the germline V gene. With V trimmed by 5 bases and J by 5 bases, 7 bases remained unmatched. This CDR3 has 15 amino acids.

J is TRBJ2-5 and V is TRBV7-9, with 9 bases that match TRBD2. The CDR3 covers 15 residues. Per the germline V gene, CDR1 is SEHNR and CDR2 is FQNEAQ (reference sequence). The V and J ends lost 2 bases and 4 bases, in that order; junction bases with no gene match: 5. The CDR3 DNA is TGTGCCAGCAGCTTAAACGTACTAGCGGGAGAGACCCAGTACTTC. Protein sequence: CASSLNVLAGETQYF.

The V call is TRBV30, the J call TRBJ1-2; a weak D match, TRBD1 (6 bases). This CDR3 has 13 amino acids. V shed 2 bases and J shed 2 bases, with 9 bases lying between them. The germline CDR1 and CDR2 sequences are GTSNPN and SVGIG (reference sequence). The CDR3 DNA sequence: TGTGCCTGGAGTCGGGGGGCGAACTATGGCTACACCTTC. Translated, it gives CAWSRGANYGYTF.

This clone ranks as hyperexpanded. CDR3 loop: CASSQDGSTEAFF. CDR3 coding DNA: TGTGCCAGCAGCCAAGACGGGTCCACTGAAGCTTTCTTT. The chain has TRBV4-2 and TRBJ1-1; D is unclear. Trimming left V 0 bases short and J 4 bases short, with 6 bases between. Germline V CDR1 and CDR2: LGHNA, YNFKEQ. This CDR3 is built from 13 residues.

The rearrangement links TRBV18 to TRBJ2-2; no definite D call. This CDR3 contains 12 residues. V shed 3 bases and J shed 5 bases, with 4 bases lying between them. The germline gives CDR1 KGHSH, CDR2 LQKENI. The CDR3 nucleotides read TGTGCCAGCTCACCTCAAACCGGGGAGCTGTTTTTT. This codes for CASSPQTGELFF.

In its sample, this clone was seen a few times. The chain carries TRBV15 and TRBJ2-3, with D tentatively TRBD2 (5 bases). The CDR3 spans 13 residues. V gave up 4 bases and J gave up 6 bases, with 11 bases separating them. Germline CDR1 is LNHNV and CDR2 is YYDKDF (reference sequence). As DNA, the CDR3 is TGTGCCACCAGCACGGCCCCGGGGGATACGCAGTATTTT. This gives the protein CATSTAPGDTQYF.

Remarks on this clone: Given a far larger clone just one base away, this is likely a sequencing read error. This CDR3 reads CASSLNVLAGETRYF. In DNA, the CDR3 is TGTGCCAGCAGCTTAAACGTACTAGCGGGAGAGACCCGGTACTTC. J is TRBJ2-7 and V is TRBV11-2; 11 bases match TRBD2. Germline assignment: CDR1 SGHAT and CDR2 FQNNGV. CDR3 size: 15 residues. V lost 2 bases, J lost 12 bases, and 12 bases stayed unmatched.

V gene TRBV7-2 combines with J gene TRBJ2-7, with 10 positions matching TRBD1. Per the germline V gene, CDR1 is SGHTA and CDR2 is FQGNSA. The CDR3 is 15 residues long. V lost 4 bases and J lost 4; bases outside the gene matches: 7. The CDR3 sequence: CASSSVTGGKYEQYF. CDR3 sequence (DNA): TGTGCCAGCAGCTCTGTGACAGGGGGCAAGTACGAGCAGTACTTC.

The chain has TRBV15 and TRBJ1-6, with 9 bases aligning to TRBD1. The CDR3 is 15 residues long. Germline V gene sequence: CDR1 LNHNV, CDR2 YYDKDF (reference sequence). V gave up 5 bases and J gave up 5 bases; unmatched junction bases: 4. The CDR3 protein is CATSLGDRDNSPLHF. The CDR3 nucleotides read TGTGCCACCAGCTTGGGGGACAGGGATAATTCACCCCTCCACTTT.

This chain joins TRBV28 and TRBJ2-7, with TRBD2 matching 7 bases. J lost 6 bases, V lost 8 bases, and 25 bases had no gene match. Germline V gene data show CDR1 as MDHEN and CDR2 as SYDVKM. The length of the CDR3 is 18 residues. The CDR3 DNA reads TGTGCCAGCCCACCGGCGGCGGGAGTCTCCCACCCCCCCTTCGAGCAGTACTTC. Translated: CASPPAAGVSHPPFEQYF.

Here the CDR3 DNA reads TGTGCCAGCAAGGACGGGTACCAAGAGACCCAGTACTTC. It codes for CASKDGYQETQYF. V is TRBV2 and J is TRBJ2-5; no clear D. The V end was cut by 7 bases, the J end by 0 bases, with 9 bases between. The CDR3 is made up of 13 amino acids. CDR1 SNHLY and CDR2 FYNNEI come from the germline V gene.

This clone was observed a few times. The chain has TRBV27 and TRBJ1-5; TRBD1 aligns across 8 bases. CDR1 MNHEY and CDR2 SMNVEV come from the germline V gene (reference sequence). There are 14 residues in the CDR3. With 6 bases clipped from V and 7 bases from J, the junction kept 8 bases outside the gene matches. CDR3 sequence: CASRPRTGRQPQHF. The CDR3 DNA is TGTGCCAGCAGACCTCGGACAGGGAGGCAGCCCCAGCATTTT.

This chain links TRBV9 with TRBJ2-3; D is possibly TRBD2 (7 bases). CDR1 is SGDLS, CDR2 YYNGEE, per germline. The V and J ends lost 1 base and 1 base respectively, with 19 bases between them. This CDR3 contains 18 residues. The CDR3 DNA reads TGTGCCAGCAGCGTACGTGGGGGGGCGGGTACCCGCACAGATACGCAGTATTTT. Its protein is CASSVRGGAGTRTDTQYF.

The chain carries TRBV11-2 and TRBJ2-3; D is perhaps TRBD1 or TRBD2 (5 bases each). V was cut by 5 bases and J by 3 bases, with 12 bases left in between. The germline V gene has CDR1 SGHAT and CDR2 FQNNGV. There are 14 residues in the CDR3. The CDR3 region is CASSPPGPTDTQYF. DNA for the CDR3: TGTGCCAGCAGCCCGCCGGGGCCTACAGATACGCAGTATTTT.

This clone is categorized as hyperexpanded (1% or more). The V gene is TRBV4-1, the J gene TRBJ2-7; the match to TRBD1 covers 7 bases. This CDR3 region has 15 residues. The trim removed 0 bases at V and 4 bases at J, leaving 6 bases unmatched. Germline V gene lookup returns CDR1 MGHRA and CDR2 YSYEKL. CDR3 sequence reads: CASSQDHRGLYEQYF. For the CDR3, the DNA is TGCGCCAGCAGCCAAGATCACAGGGGCTTGTACGAGCAGTACTTC.

DNA of the CDR3: TGTGCCAGCAGCTACAAGGGGGGACTCTCCTACAATGAGCAGTTCTTC. This gives the protein CASSYKGGLSYNEQFF. The chain couples TRBV7-2 to TRBJ2-1; D is tentatively TRBD1 or TRBD2 (6 bases each). The germline gives CDR1 SGHTA, CDR2 FQGNSA. V lost 4 bases and J 0 bases, leaving 13 bases between the germline ends. The CDR3 has 16 amino acids. The full variable domain, in which reference TRBV7-2 and TRBJ2-1 provide the parts outside the CDR3, is GAGVSQSPSNKVTEKGKDVELRCDPISGHTALYWYRQSLGQGLEFLIYFQGNSAPDKSGLPSDRFSAERTGGSVSTLTIQRTQQEDSAVYLCASSYKGGLSYNEQFFGPGTRLTVL.

This clone occurred once. The chain joins TRBV19 to TRBJ2-6; 7 bases agree with TRBD1. The CDR3 runs to 14 residues. The germline CDR1 and CDR2 sequences are LNHDA and SQIVND (reference sequence). V lost 8 bases, J lost 4 bases, and 5 bases stayed unmatched. CDR3 DNA: TGTGCCAGTGAAACAGGGGCCGGGGCCAACGTCCTGACTTTC. Protein sequence: CASETGAGANVLTF.

The gene calls are TRBV6-1 and TRBJ2-3, with TRBD2 matching over 9 bases. Germline loops: CDR1 MNHNS, CDR2 SASEGT. V gave up 4 bases and J gave up 4 bases; unmatched junction bases: 6. This CDR3 region has 15 residues. CDR3 residues: CASSGLAGDADTQYF. CDR3 DNA: TGTGCCAGCAGTGGGTTAGCGGGAGATGCAGATACGCAGTATTTT.

The rearrangement joins TRBV5-1 to TRBJ2-1; 8 nucleotides match TRBD2. This CDR3 is 15 amino acids long. The V segment lost 0 bases and the J segment 7 bases; nucleotides outside the gene matches: 6. CDR1 is SGHRS, CDR2 YFSETQ, per germline. CDR3 coding DNA: TGCGCCAGCAGCTTGGGTAGCGGGGTAGGGAATGAGCAGTTCTTC. Amino acid sequence: CASSLGSGVGNEQFF. Variable domain in full (rest from reference TRBV5-1 and TRBJ2-1): KAGVTQTPRYLIKTRGQQVTLSCSPISGHRSVSWYQQTPGQGLQFLFEYFSETQRNKGNFPGRFSGRQFSNSRSEMNVSTLELGDSALYLCASSLGSGVGNEQFFGPGTRLTVL.

The chain joins TRBV5-4 to TRBJ2-3; no reliable D call. The germline gives CDR1 SGHNT, CDR2 YYREEE (reference sequence). Trimming left V 0 bases short and J 1 base short, with 9 bases between. The CDR3 spans 15 residues. CDR3 DNA: TGTGCCAGCAGCTTGGGTTGGCGCGGCACAGATACGCAGTATTTT. Amino acid sequence: CASSLGWRGTDTQYF. The whole variable domain, remainder taken from reference TRBV5-4 and TRBJ2-3, is ETGVTQSPTHLIKTRGQQVTLRCSSQSGHNTVSWYQQALGQGPQFIFQYYREEENGRGNFPPRFSGLQFPNYSSELNVNALELDDSALYLCASSLGWRGTDTQYFGPGTRLTVL.

This chain joins TRBV29-1 and TRBJ2-7, with D maybe TRBD2 (5 bases). The CDR3 consists of 14 residues. V was trimmed by 2 bases and J by 5 bases, leaving 16 bases between them. CDR1 is SQVTM and CDR2 is ANQGSEA in the germline V gene. The CDR3 loop is CSVEPGIGMDEQYF. CDR3 in DNA: TGCAGCGTTGAACCCGGGATAGGGATGGACGAGCAGTACTTC.

V gene TRBV5-1 combines with J gene TRBJ2-2; no clear D gene. The CDR3 is made up of 15 amino acids. The V end lost 9 bases, the J end lost 4 bases, and 19 bases lay between the germline ends. Germline loops: CDR1 SGHRS, CDR2 YFSETQ. CDR3 residues: CATELTGSGTGELFF. The CDR3 DNA follows: TGCGCCACGGAACTAACCGGGTCCGGCACCGGGGAGCTGTTTTTT.